This TCR beta chain is drawn from a study of blood T cell repertoires in COVID-19. Background on the study: Researchers got acute and convalescent COVID-19 samples from the United States, Italy and Spain. The cDNA or gDNA used as material had been derived from T cells, B-cell-depleted T cells, or PBMCs.

Germline-derived CDR1 and CDR2 are SGHTA and FQGNSA. This CDR3 is built from 14 residues. J gave up 3 bases and V 8 bases, and 7 bases lay outside the gene matches. Clinical history reported by participants formed the basis on which cohorts were assigned. Two negative PCRs, clearance, or symptom resolution characterized the recovered Cohort 3 donors. Libraries were prepared by immunoSEQ multiplex PCR; TCRdb keeps only in-frame clonotypes and omits some of them. The sample gives about 290,000 clones, approximately 91% of which show up once; 1.5% to 2% is in the top ten. Sequencing input: PBMCs or T cells enriched from blood (not recorded which). The receptor comes from a woman aged 40 to 49 who had recovered from COVID-19. The genes are TRBV7-2 and TRBJ2-1; TRBD2 matches at 7 bases. CDR3 sequence reads: CASRPGGDYNEQFF. The CDR3 DNA reads as TGTGCCAGCCGCCCTGGGGGGGACTACAATGAGCAGTTCTTC.